These 20 T cell receptor beta chains originate from one sample sequenced in a study of metastatic and nonmetastatic thyroid tumors. TCRdb re-called the PCR reads through MiXCR. This sample carries about 30,000 clones, 35% of them seen once, and the ten largest clones take about 20%. All patients reached thyroid surgery having received no treatment beforehand. The material sequenced was tumor tissue. These receptors were taken from a female donor with papillary thyroid cancer or a benign thyroid nodule (not recorded which). Some clones in this sample may be carry-over from other donors' samples.

This clone has just a few counts. The V call is TRBV6-2 or TRBV6-3, the J call TRBJ2-7; a weak D match, TRBD2 (6 bases). This CDR3 comprises 16 residues. V was cut by 6 bases and J by 2 bases, with 20 bases left in between. Germline V gives CDR1 MNHEY, CDR2 SVGEGT. Written as DNA, the CDR3 is TGTGCCAGCAGCCACAACCGGGCGGGAAACACCTACGAGCAGTACTTC. Its translation is CASSHNRAGNTYEQYF.

This clone was observed a few times. The chain couples TRBV19 to TRBJ2-7; no firm D call. V lost 4 bases, J lost 3 bases, and 7 bases lay in between. The CDR3 is 12 amino acids. In germline, CDR1 is LNHDA, CDR2 SQIVND (reference sequence). The CDR3 spells CASSSGHYEQYF. CDR3 bases: TGTGCCAGTAGTAGCGGCCACTACGAGCAGTACTTC.

CDR3 loop: CASTIWTSGGEKLFF. The CDR3 DNA follows: TGTGCCAGCACCATATGGACCTCAGGGGGTGAAAAACTGTTTTTT. The chain combines TRBV2 with TRBJ1-4; 7 bases line up with TRBD1. V was clipped by 7 bases and J by 7 bases; unmatched bases: 12. The length of the CDR3 is 15 residues. Germline loops: CDR1 SNHLY, CDR2 FYNNEI.

The CDR3 sequence: CASSYYEKSYEQYF. DNA of the CDR3: TGTGCCAGCAGTTACTACGAGAAGTCCTACGAGCAGTACTTC. The J gene is TRBJ2-7, the V gene TRBV6-5; D call uncertain. V was clipped by 1 base and J by 1 base, with 8 bases between them. Per germline, CDR1 MNHEY and CDR2 SVGAGI. CDR3 length: 14 amino acids.

The genes are TRBV9 and TRBJ2-1; D perhaps matches TRBD2 (6 bases). Between the trimmed V and J ends, which lost 2 bases and 9 bases, there was a span of 18 bases. The CDR3 covers 15 residues. Germline V gene sequence: CDR1 SGDLS, CDR2 YYNGEE. DNA for the CDR3: TGTGCCAGCAGCGTGGGGGACGTCGGGGGAGGTGAGCAGTTCTTC. Protein sequence: CASSVGDVGGGEQFF.

This clone has a single count. The chain joins TRBV18 to TRBJ2-5, with no clear D. V lost 0 bases to trimming and J lost 2 bases, with 13 bases between them. Germline values: CDR1 KGHSH, CDR2 LQKENI. The CDR3 length is 16 residues. The CDR3 spells CASSPPVLRLQETQYF. CDR3 coding DNA: TGTGCCAGCTCACCACCAGTCTTGAGACTGCAAGAGACCCAGTACTTC.

The chain is built from TRBV6-4 and TRBJ2-6; no clear D. Trimming cost V 0 bases and J 2 bases, with 2 bases left between them. The germline V gene encodes CDR1 MRHNA and CDR2 SNTAGT. The CDR3 totals 14 residues. In DNA form, the CDR3 reads TGTGCCAGCAGTGACTCGACTGGGGCCAACGTCCTGACTTTC. Translated: CASSDSTGANVLTF.

The chain uses TRBV28 and TRBJ2-2; tentative D call: TRBD2 (7 bases). The germline V gene encodes CDR1 MDHEN and CDR2 SYDVKM. The V and J ends lost 7 bases and 7 bases respectively, with 25 bases between them. The CDR3 runs 17 residues. The CDR3 nucleotides read TGTGCCAGCACCGAAGGGGGGGCAGCTTCAAATTTCGGGGAGCTGTTTTTT. It yields the protein CASTEGGAASNFGELFF.

V and J are TRBV27 and TRBJ2-3; the D is unclear. V lost 7 bases and J 1 base, leaving 15 bases between the germline ends. Germline V lookup: CDR1 MNHEY, CDR2 SMNVEV (reference sequence). The CDR3 spans 15 residues. Written as DNA, the CDR3 is TGTGCCAGCATGGCTGGGCTGGACCGCACAGATACGCAGTATTTT. It translates to CASMAGLDRTDTQYF.

This clone has just a few counts. The rearrangement links TRBV27 to TRBJ1-5; D call uncertain. Germline V gives CDR1 MNHEY, CDR2 SMNVEV (reference sequence). This CDR3 comprises 13 residues. The V end was cut by 5 bases, the J end by 0 bases, with 5 bases between. The CDR3 sequence: CASSVASNQPQHF. In DNA form, the CDR3 reads TGTGCCAGCAGTGTCGCTAGCAATCAGCCCCAGCATTTT.

This chain uses TRBV7-2 with TRBJ1-1; TRBD1 agrees at 10 bases. Germline V gene lookup returns CDR1 SGHTA and CDR2 FQGNSA. The CDR3 has 15 amino acids. V lost 4 bases, J lost 2 bases, and 4 bases stayed unmatched. The CDR3 loop reads CASSWRQGANTEAFF. CDR3 sequence (DNA): TGTGCCAGCAGCTGGAGACAGGGGGCCAACACTGAAGCTTTCTTT.

This rearrangement joins TRBV5-6 to TRBJ1-1, with unresolved D. CDR3 length: 14 residues. The germline V gene encodes CDR1 SGHDT and CDR2 YYEEEE. Trimming took off 4 bases at V and 0 bases at J, with 10 bases between the two ends. The CDR3 DNA reads as TGTGCCAGCAGCCGGCGGACGGTGAACACTGAAGCTTTCTTT. Residues: CASSRRTVNTEAFF. The variable domain in full, with the rest retrieved from reference TRBV5-6 and TRBJ1-1, is DAGVTQSPTHLIKTRGQQVTLRCSPKSGHDTVSWYQQALGQGPQFIFQYYEEEERQRGNFPDRFSGHQFPNYSSELNVNALLLGDSALYLCASSRRTVNTEAFFGQGTRLTVV.

This clone has more than one count but fewer than ten. J is TRBJ2-7 and V is TRBV6-1; 10 bases fit TRBD1. This CDR3 contains 12 residues. Germline V gene lookup returns CDR1 MNHNS and CDR2 SASEGT. Written as DNA, the CDR3 is TGTGCCAGCAGTCCTCCGGGACAGGGGCTCCCGGTC. It codes for CASSPPGQGLPV.

The CDR3 loop reads CASSRKGNPTGETQYF. The CDR3 DNA reads TGCGCCAGCAGCCGAAAAGGGAACCCTACTGGAGAGACCCAGTACTTC. This chain uses TRBV4-1 with TRBJ2-5; no clear D gene. This CDR3 has 16 residues. Looked up from germline, CDR1 is MGHRA and CDR2 is YSYEKL. V lost 4 bases, J lost 4 bases, and 19 bases lay in between.

This clone appeared a few times. This sequence joins TRBV6-5 and TRBJ1-4, with unresolved D. The CDR3 totals 15 residues. V lost 0 bases and J lost 7, with 12 bases in between. Germline lookup yields CDR1 MNHEY and CDR2 SVGAGI. The CDR3 spells CASSYSTGDREKLFF. The CDR3 bases are TGTGCCAGCAGTTACTCGACCGGTGACCGTGAAAAACTGTTTTTT.

The chain recombines TRBV6-2 or TRBV6-3 with TRBJ2-7; perhaps TRBD2 as D (6 bases). V lost 0 bases, J lost 7 bases, and 13 bases lay in between. This CDR3 has 14 residues. Germline V CDR1 and CDR2: MNHEY, SVGEGT. The CDR3 DNA reads as TGTGCCAGCAGTTACTCGAAGGAGGGCGATGAGCAGTACTTC. Its translation: CASSYSKEGDEQYF.

This clone was observed once. This chain joins TRBV5-1 and TRBJ2-6; no clear D. Germline V gives CDR1 SGHRS, CDR2 YFSETQ. This CDR3 has 14 residues. Trimming stripped 2 bases from V and 0 bases from J, with 3 bases between. CDR3 DNA sequence: TGCGCCAGCAGCTTCACCTCTGGGGCCAACGTCCTGACTTTC. Its translation is CASSFTSGANVLTF.

V usage is TRBV11-3 and J usage is TRBJ2-2; the D call may be TRBD1 or TRBD2 (5 bases each). CDR3 length: 15 amino acids. Germline lookup yields CDR1 SGHNT and CDR2 YENEEA. Deletions cut 5 bases from V and 1 base from J, with 11 bases between. CDR3 in amino acids: CASSTGTQNTGELFF. The CDR3 coding sequence is TGTGCCAGCAGCACGGGGACCCAGAACACCGGGGAGCTGTTTTTT.

V is TRBV6-1 and J is TRBJ2-2, with TRBD1 matching 7 bases. Trimming took 5 bases from V and 1 from J; bases not matched to a gene: 4. The CDR3 covers 15 residues. CDR1 and CDR2 (germline): MNHNS, SASEGT. Here the CDR3 reads CASSSTGRNTGELFF. DNA of the CDR3: TGTGCCAGCAGTTCGACAGGGAGGAACACCGGGGAGCTGTTTTTT.

V gene TRBV12-3 or TRBV12-4 combines with J gene TRBJ1-1; D is possibly TRBD1 (5 bases). CDR3 length: 14 amino acids. V was cut by 3 bases and J by 3 bases, with 11 bases left in between. The CDR3 sequence is CASSLVGRDTEAFF. The CDR3 DNA is TGTGCCAGCAGTTTGGTGGGGCGGGACACTGAAGCTTTCTTT.